Presented here are 19 T cell receptor beta chains from one specimen sequenced in a study of cytomegalovirus exposure and HLA in healthy donors listed by TCRdb under 2017. Libraries were prepared through the immunoSEQ multiplex PCR assay. The multiplex PCR relied on a mix of 60 forward primers for TCR Vbeta segments and 13 reverse primers for TCR Jbeta segments. In its TCRdb copy, this immuneACCESS table keeps in-frame sequences only and misses some clones. Where compared with another copy, unresolved V genes explain less than half of these, and the others have no known cause. The table for this sample records 150,000 to 200,000 clones. 0.65% to 0.9% of the sample is held by the ten biggest clonotypes. The sequenced material came from PBMCs. The receptors were sampled from a woman aged 18-30 years in good health and CMV-seropositive.

The chain employs TRBV6-5 and TRBJ2-5, with 7 bases identical to TRBD1. With 6 bases clipped from V and 7 bases from J, the junction kept 14 bases outside the gene matches. CDR1 and CDR2 (germline): MNHEY, SVGAGI. The CDR3 sequence is 15 residues long. CDR3 region: CASSHGTALRGTQYF. CDR3 in DNA: TGTGCCAGCAGCCACGGGACAGCGCTTCGTGGGACCCAGTACTTC.

The J gene is TRBJ2-1, the V gene TRBV11-3; a possible D gene is TRBD1 (6 bases). The CDR3 totals 15 residues. Trimming took 4 bases from V and 4 from J, leaving 14 bases between them. Looked up from germline, CDR1 is SGHNT and CDR2 is YENEEA. The CDR3, as DNA: TGTGCCAGCAGCTCTGCAGGGGTTGGTTACAATGAGCAGTTCTTC. This translates into CASSSAGVGYNEQFF.

The genes are TRBV5-4 and TRBJ2-7, with TRBD1 as a possible D gene (8 bases). The germline V and J ends were trimmed by 4 bases and 7 bases, with 18 bases remaining between them. Germline CDR1 SGHNT, CDR2 YYREEE (reference sequence). This CDR3 comprises 14 residues. CDR3 sequence: CASSSGTGQVEQYF. DNA of the CDR3: TGTGCCAGCAGCAGCGGGACGGGACAGGTGGAGCAGTACTTC.

V gene TRBV6-4 combines with J gene TRBJ2-1; no firm D call. V dropped 5 bases and J dropped 0 bases, with 8 bases sitting between them. The CDR3 has 14 amino acids. Germline values: CDR1 MRHNA, CDR2 SNTAGT. The CDR3 protein is CASSPIGSYNEQFF. The CDR3 DNA is TGTGCCAGCAGTCCTATCGGCTCCTACAATGAGCAGTTCTTC.

V and J are TRBV7-3 and TRBJ2-3; the match to TRBD2 covers 8 bases. V lost 5 bases to trimming and J lost 4 bases; unmatched junction nucleotides: 11. The CDR3 spans 16 residues. Germline V gene lookup returns CDR1 SGHTA and CDR2 FQGTGA. CDR3 sequence: CASSPRRSGGADTQYF. CDR3 in DNA: TGTGCCAGCAGCCCACGCAGAAGCGGGGGTGCAGATACGCAGTATTTT. Supplemented by reference TRBV7-3 and TRBJ2-3, the full variable domain reads GAGVSQTPSNKVTEKGKYVELRCDPISGHTALYWYRQSLGQGPEFLIYFQGTGAADDSGLPNDRFFAVRPEGSVSTLKIQRTERGDSAVYLCASSPRRSGGADTQYFGPGTRLTVL.

In nucleotides, the CDR3 is TGTGCCAGCAGTCCCGGACAGGGGCTAACTGGCTACACCTTC. Translation: CASSPGQGLTGYTF. V and J are TRBV27 and TRBJ1-2, with 9 bases that match TRBD1. Germline V CDR1 and CDR2: MNHEY, SMNVEV (reference sequence). V lost 5 bases to trimming and J lost 7 bases; unmatched junction nucleotides: 8. This CDR3 is 14 amino acids long.

The gene calls are TRBV2 and TRBJ1-6; 9 nucleotides agree with TRBD1. The CDR3 loop spans 14 amino acids. Losses at the gene ends were 7 bases for V and 6 bases for J; bases not matched to a gene: 4. Germline V gene data show CDR1 as SNHLY and CDR2 as FYNNEI. The DNA for the CDR3 is TGTGCCAGCAAGGACAGGGGCTTTAATTCACCCCTCCACTTT. Its protein is CASKDRGFNSPLHF.

This sequence joins TRBV2 and TRBJ1-6, with D perhaps matching TRBD1 (6 bases). V was pared by 8 bases and J by 9 bases, with 20 bases between. In germline, CDR1 is SNHLY, CDR2 FYNNEI. This CDR3 has 15 amino acids. CDR3 region: CASSQEQGKGSPLHF. CDR3 coding DNA: TGTGCCAGCTCGCAGGAACAGGGAAAGGGTTCACCCCTCCACTTT.

This chain uses TRBV30 with TRBJ1-1, with 10 bases fitting TRBD1. The junction had 8 bases not matched to a gene; V was cut back by 7 bases and J by 0 bases. CDR1 is GTSNPN, CDR2 SVGIG, per germline (reference sequence). CDR3 length: 15 residues. The CDR3, as DNA: TGTGCCTACCAGACAGGGGGCGCATTGAACACTGAAGCTTTCTTT. Residues: CAYQTGGALNTEAFF.

The chain links TRBV5-6 to TRBJ2-5; 9 bases fit TRBD2. V was pared by 0 bases and J by 5 bases, with 5 bases of the junction left unmatched. CDR1 is SGHDT and CDR2 is YYEEEE in the germline V gene. CDR3 length: 15 residues. CDR3 protein: CASSLVSSGTETQYF. CDR3 in DNA: TGTGCCAGCAGCTTGGTATCTAGCGGGACTGAGACCCAGTACTTC.

The chain uses TRBV5-6 and TRBJ2-3; a possible D gene is TRBD2 (6 bases). From germline, CDR1 is SGHDT and CDR2 YYEEEE. Trimming left V 2 bases short and J 1 base short, with 11 bases between. The CDR3 runs to 15 residues. CDR3 nucleotide sequence: TGTGCCAGCAGCTTCCCTCCGGGGGGCACAGATACGCAGTATTTT. Translation: CASSFPPGGTDTQYF.

The V call is TRBV18, the J call TRBJ2-7; 7 positions match TRBD1. This CDR3 has 16 residues. V was pared by 1 base and J by 5 bases, with 11 bases of the junction left unmatched. The germline CDR1 and CDR2 sequences are KGHSH and LQKENI. This CDR3 reads CASSPRAETGFNEQYF. As DNA, the CDR3 is TGTGCCAGCTCACCACGAGCCGAGACAGGGTTCAACGAGCAGTACTTC.

The J gene is TRBJ2-5, the V gene TRBV4-1, with 7 bases matching TRBD2. V shed 5 bases, J shed 4 bases, and the junction held 13 bases outside the gene matches. The CDR3 loop spans 16 amino acids. Germline lookup yields CDR1 MGHRA and CDR2 YSYEKL. The DNA for the CDR3 is TGCGCCAGCAGCACTAGCGTCCAGGGAAAGCGAGAGACCCAGTACTTC. This translates into CASSTSVQGKRETQYF.

The rearrangement joins TRBV10-3 to TRBJ1-3; TRBD1 might be the D (6 bases). The V end was cut by 2 bases, the J end by 0 bases, with 11 bases between. In germline, CDR1 is ENHRY, CDR2 SYGVKD. The CDR3 is made up of 16 amino acids. The CDR3 protein is CAISEEQGASGNTIYF. In DNA, the CDR3 is TGTGCCATCAGTGAGGAACAGGGAGCCTCTGGAAACACCATATATTTT.

J is TRBJ1-2 and V is TRBV4-1; TRBD1 agrees at 10 bases. Looked up from germline, CDR1 is MGHRA and CDR2 is YSYEKL. The length of the CDR3 is 13 residues. J lost 4 bases, V lost 4 bases, and 0 bases had no gene match. Here the CDR3 reads CASSRDRGYGYTF. The CDR3 bases are TGCGCCAGCAGCCGGGACAGGGGCTATGGCTACACCTTC.

V usage is TRBV6-4 and J usage is TRBJ2-2, with D possibly matching TRBD1 (6 bases). The CDR3 is 13 residues long. Germline loops: CDR1 MRHNA, CDR2 SNTAGT. V lost 4 bases to trimming and J lost 6 bases, with 9 bases between them. The DNA for the CDR3 is TGTGCCAGCAGTGCAGGGGCGGCCGGGGAGCTGTTTTTT. Translation gives CASSAGAAGELFF.

The CDR3 is CASSHGSPEAFF. DNA of the CDR3: TGTGCCAGCAGCCACGGTTCGCCTGAAGCTTTCTTT. The V gene is TRBV5-8, the J gene TRBJ1-1; D uncertain. V dropped 4 bases and J dropped 6 bases, with 10 bases sitting between them. CDR1 and CDR2 from the germline V gene are SGHTS and YDEGEE. This CDR3 has 12 amino acids. The variable domain in full, completed from reference TRBV5-8 and TRBJ1-1, reads EAGVTQSPTHLIKTRGQQATLRCSPISGHTSVYWYQQALGLGLQFLLWYDEGEERNRGNFPPRFSGRQFPNYSSELNVNALELEDSALYLCASSHGSPEAFFGQGTRLTVV.

The chain uses TRBV19 and TRBJ2-2; D remains unclear. Germline values: CDR1 LNHDA, CDR2 SQIVND (reference sequence). V was clipped by 4 bases and J by 1 base, with 10 bases between them. This CDR3 contains 15 residues. The CDR3 DNA is TGTGCCAGTAGTAGGCGGCTAGAGAACACCGGGGAGCTGTTTTTT. This codes for CASSRRLENTGELFF.

The V call is TRBV9, the J call TRBJ2-3; TRBD2 agrees at 10 bases. This CDR3 spans 17 amino acids. V shed 0 bases and J 3 bases; nucleotides not matched to a gene: 7. CDR1 is SGDLS, CDR2 YYNGEE, per germline. DNA for the CDR3: TGTGCCAGCAGCGTAGCTACCCTAGCGGGGGAGACAGATACGCAGTATTTT. It encodes CASSVATLAGETDTQYF.